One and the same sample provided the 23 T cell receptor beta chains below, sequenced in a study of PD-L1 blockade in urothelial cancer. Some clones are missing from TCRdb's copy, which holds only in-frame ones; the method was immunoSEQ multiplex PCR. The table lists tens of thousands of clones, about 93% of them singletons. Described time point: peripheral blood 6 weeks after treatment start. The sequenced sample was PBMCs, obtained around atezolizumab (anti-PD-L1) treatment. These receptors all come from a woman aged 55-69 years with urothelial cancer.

DNA for the CDR3: TGTGCCAGCAGCTGGATGAGGGATACGCAGTATTTT. Amino acids: CASSWMRDTQYF. This chain uses TRBV7-9 with TRBJ2-3; D is undetermined. Trimming stripped 4 bases from V and 6 bases from J, with 8 bases between. The CDR3 is 12 amino acids. The germline gives CDR1 SEHNR, CDR2 FQNEAQ (reference sequence).

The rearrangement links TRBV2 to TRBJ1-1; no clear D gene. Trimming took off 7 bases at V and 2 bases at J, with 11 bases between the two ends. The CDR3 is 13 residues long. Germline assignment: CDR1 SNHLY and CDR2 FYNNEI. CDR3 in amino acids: CASTERLNTEAFF. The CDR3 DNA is TGTGCCAGCACCGAGAGACTAAACACTGAAGCTTTCTTT.

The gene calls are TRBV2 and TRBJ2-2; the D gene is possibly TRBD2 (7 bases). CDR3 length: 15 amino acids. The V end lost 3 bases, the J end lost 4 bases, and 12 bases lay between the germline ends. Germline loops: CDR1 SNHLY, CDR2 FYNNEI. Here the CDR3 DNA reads TGTGCCAGCAGTGAGGTGGCGGGGGCCACCGGGGAGCTGTTTTTT. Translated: CASSEVAGATGELFF.

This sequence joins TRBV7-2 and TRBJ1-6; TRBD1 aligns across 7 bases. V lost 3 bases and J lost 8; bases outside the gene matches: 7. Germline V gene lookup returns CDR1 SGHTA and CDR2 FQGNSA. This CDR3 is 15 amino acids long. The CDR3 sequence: CASSFTTGTDSPLHF. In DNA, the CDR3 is TGTGCCAGCAGCTTTACGACAGGGACTGATTCACCCCTCCACTTT.

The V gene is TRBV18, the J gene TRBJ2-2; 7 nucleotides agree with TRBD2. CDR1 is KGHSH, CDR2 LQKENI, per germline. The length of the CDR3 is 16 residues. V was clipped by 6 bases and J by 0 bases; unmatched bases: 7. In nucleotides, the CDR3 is TGTGCCAGCTCTCCCAGCGGGATGGCGAACACCGGGGAGCTGTTTTTT. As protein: CASSPSGMANTGELFF.

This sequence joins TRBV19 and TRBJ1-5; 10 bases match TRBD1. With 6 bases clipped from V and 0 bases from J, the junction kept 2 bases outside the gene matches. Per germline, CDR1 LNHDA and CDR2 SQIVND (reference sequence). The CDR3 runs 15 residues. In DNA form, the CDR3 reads TGTGCCAGTAGCGGGACAGGGGTTAGCAATCAGCCCCAGCATTTT. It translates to CASSGTGVSNQPQHF. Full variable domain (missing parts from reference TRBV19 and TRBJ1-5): DGGITQSPKYLFRKEGQNVTLSCEQNLNHDAMYWYRQDPGQGLRLIYYSQIVNDFQKGDIAEGYSVSREKKESFPLTVTSAQKNPTAFYLCASSGTGVSNQPQHFGDGTRLSIL.

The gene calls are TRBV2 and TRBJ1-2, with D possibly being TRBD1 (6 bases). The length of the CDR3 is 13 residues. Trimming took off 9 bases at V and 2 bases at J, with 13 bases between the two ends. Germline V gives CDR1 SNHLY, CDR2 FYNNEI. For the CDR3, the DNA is TGTGCCAGAAAGACAGGTTTAAACTATGGCTACACCTTC. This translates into CARKTGLNYGYTF. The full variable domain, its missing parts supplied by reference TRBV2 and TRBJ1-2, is EPEVTQTPSHQVTQMGQEVILRCVPISNHLYFYWYRQILGQKVEFLVSFYNNEISEKSEIFDDQFSVERPDGSNFTLKIRSTKLEDSAMYFCARKTGLNYGYTFGSGTRLTVV.

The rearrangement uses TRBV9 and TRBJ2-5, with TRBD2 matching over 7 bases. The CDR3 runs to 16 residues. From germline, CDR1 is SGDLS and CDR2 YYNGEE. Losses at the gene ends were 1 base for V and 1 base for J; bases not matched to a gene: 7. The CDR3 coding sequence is TGTGCCAGCAGCGTAAGCTCGGGACTATTCCAAGAGACCCAGTACTTC. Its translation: CASSVSSGLFQETQYF.

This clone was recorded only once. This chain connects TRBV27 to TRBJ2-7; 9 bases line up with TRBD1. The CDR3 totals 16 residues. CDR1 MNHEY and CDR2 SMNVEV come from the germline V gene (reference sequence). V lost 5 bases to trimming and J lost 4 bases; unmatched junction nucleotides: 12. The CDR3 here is CASSPRAGQGKYEQYF. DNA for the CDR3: TGTGCCAGCAGTCCCCGGGCCGGACAGGGGAAGTACGAGCAGTACTTC.

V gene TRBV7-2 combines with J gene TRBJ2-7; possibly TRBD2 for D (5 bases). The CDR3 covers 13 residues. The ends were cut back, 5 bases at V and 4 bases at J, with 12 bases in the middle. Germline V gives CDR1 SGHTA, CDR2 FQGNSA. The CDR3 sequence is CASSPQAGYEQYF. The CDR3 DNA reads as TGTGCCAGCAGCCCCCAGGCGGGTTACGAGCAGTACTTC. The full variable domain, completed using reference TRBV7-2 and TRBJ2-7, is GAGVSQSPSNKVTEKGKDVELRCDPISGHTALYWYRQSLGQGLEFLIYFQGNSAPDKSGLPSDRFSAERTGGSVSTLTIQRTQQEDSAVYLCASSPQAGYEQYFGPGTRLTVT.

Written as DNA, the CDR3 is TGTGCCAGCAGTGAACAGGTCCGTGGGGGCTACACCTTC. Protein sequence: CASSEQVRGGYTF. This chain joins TRBV2 and TRBJ1-2; no firm D call. The V end lost 2 bases, the J end lost 8 bases, and 12 bases lay between the germline ends. CDR1 is SNHLY and CDR2 is FYNNEI in the germline V gene. CDR3 length: 13 amino acids.

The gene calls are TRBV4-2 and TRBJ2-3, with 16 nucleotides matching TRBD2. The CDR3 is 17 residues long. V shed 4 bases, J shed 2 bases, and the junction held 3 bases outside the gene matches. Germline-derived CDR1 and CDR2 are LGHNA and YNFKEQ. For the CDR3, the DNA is TGTGCCAGCAGCCCCGGGACTAGCGGGGGGGTCACAGATACGCAGTATTTT. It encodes CASSPGTSGGVTDTQYF.

The CDR3 region has the DNA TGTGCCAGCAGCTCGGGGGGTACACAAGAGACCCAGTACTTC. This translates into CASSSGGTQETQYF. V usage is TRBV9 and J usage is TRBJ2-5, with TRBD2 identical over 7 bases. The length of the CDR3 is 14 residues. V shed 4 bases, J shed 2 bases, and the junction held 5 bases outside the gene matches. From germline, CDR1 is SGDLS and CDR2 YYNGEE. Combining the CDR3 with reference TRBV9 and TRBJ2-5 gives the whole variable domain DSGVTQTPKHLITATGQRVTLRCSPRSGDLSVYWYQQSLDQGLQFLIQYYNGEERAKGNILERFSAQQFPDLHSELNLSSLELGDSALYFCASSSGGTQETQYFGPGTRLLVL.

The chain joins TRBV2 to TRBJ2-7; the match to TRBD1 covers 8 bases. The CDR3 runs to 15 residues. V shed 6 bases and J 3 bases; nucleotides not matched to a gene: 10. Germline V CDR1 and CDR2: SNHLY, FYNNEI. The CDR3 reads CASSNDRGLVYEQYF. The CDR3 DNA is TGTGCCAGCAGCAATGACAGGGGCCTTGTCTACGAGCAGTACTTC.

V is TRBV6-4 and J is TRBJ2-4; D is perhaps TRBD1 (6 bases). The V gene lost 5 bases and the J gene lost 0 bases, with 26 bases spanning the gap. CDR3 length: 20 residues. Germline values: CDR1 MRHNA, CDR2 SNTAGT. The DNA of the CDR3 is TGTGCCAGCAGTTTTGGACAGTCCTCCATTCTCCTTCTAGCCAAAAACATTCAGTACTTC. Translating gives CASSFGQSSILLLAKNIQYF.

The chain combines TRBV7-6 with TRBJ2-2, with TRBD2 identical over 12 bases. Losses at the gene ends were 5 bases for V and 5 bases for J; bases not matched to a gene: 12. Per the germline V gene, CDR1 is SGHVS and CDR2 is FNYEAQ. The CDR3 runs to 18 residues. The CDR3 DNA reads TGTGCCAGCAGCCTAATGGCTAGCGGGAGGGCATTTACCGGGGAGCTGTTTTTT. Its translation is CASSLMASGRAFTGELFF.

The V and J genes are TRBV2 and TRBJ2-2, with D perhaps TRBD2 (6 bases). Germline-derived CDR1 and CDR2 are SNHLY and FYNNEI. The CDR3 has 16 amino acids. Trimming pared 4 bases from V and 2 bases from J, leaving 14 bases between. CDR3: CASSGRATSNTGELFF. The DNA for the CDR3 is TGTGCCAGCAGTGGACGGGCGACTAGTAACACCGGGGAGCTGTTTTTT. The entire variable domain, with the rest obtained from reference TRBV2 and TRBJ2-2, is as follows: EPEVTQTPSHQVTQMGQEVILRCVPISNHLYFYWYRQILGQKVEFLVSFYNNEISEKSEIFDDQFSVERPDGSNFTLKIRSTKLEDSAMYFCASSGRATSNTGELFFGEGSRLTVL.

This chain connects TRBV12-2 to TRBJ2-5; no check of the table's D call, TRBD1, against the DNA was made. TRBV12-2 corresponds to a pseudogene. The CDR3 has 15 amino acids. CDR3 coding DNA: TGTGCAAGTCGCTCGCTAAACCAGGGTTGGGAGACCCAGTACTTC. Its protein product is CASRSLNQGWETQYF.

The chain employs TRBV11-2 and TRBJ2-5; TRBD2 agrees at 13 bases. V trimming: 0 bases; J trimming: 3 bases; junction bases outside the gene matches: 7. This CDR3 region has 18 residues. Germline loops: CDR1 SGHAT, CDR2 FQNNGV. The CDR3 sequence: CASSLEGAGTSGEETQYF. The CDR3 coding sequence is TGTGCCAGCAGCTTAGAAGGGGCCGGGACTAGCGGGGAAGAGACCCAGTACTTC. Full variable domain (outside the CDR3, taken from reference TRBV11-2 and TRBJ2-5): EAGVAQSPRYKIIEKRQSVAFWCNPISGHATLYWYQQILGQGPKLLIQFQNNGVVDDSQLPKDRFSAERLKGVDSTLKIQPAKLEDSAVYLCASSLEGAGTSGEETQYFGPGTRLLVL.

CDR3 sequence: CASSLGRAPDTQYF. CDR3 in DNA: TGTGCCAGCAGCTTGGGCAGGGCCCCAGATACGCAGTATTTT. V and J are TRBV5-4 and TRBJ2-3; TRBD1 is a possible D gene (5 bases). V gave up 0 bases and J gave up 4 bases, with 9 bases separating them. Germline V lookup: CDR1 SGHNT, CDR2 YYREEE (reference sequence). The CDR3 length is 14 residues.

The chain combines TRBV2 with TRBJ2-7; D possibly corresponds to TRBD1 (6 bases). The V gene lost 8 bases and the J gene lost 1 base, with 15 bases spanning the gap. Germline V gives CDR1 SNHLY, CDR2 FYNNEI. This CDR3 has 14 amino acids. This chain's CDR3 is CASGERTVSYEQYF. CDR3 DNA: TGTGCCAGCGGGGAACGGACAGTATCCTACGAGCAGTACTTC.

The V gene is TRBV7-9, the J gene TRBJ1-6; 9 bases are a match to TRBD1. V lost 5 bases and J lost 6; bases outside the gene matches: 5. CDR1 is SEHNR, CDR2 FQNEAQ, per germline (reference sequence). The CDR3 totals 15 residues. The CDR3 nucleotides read TGTGCCAGCAGCCGGGGACAGGGACTTAATTCACCCCTCCACTTT. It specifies CASSRGQGLNSPLHF.

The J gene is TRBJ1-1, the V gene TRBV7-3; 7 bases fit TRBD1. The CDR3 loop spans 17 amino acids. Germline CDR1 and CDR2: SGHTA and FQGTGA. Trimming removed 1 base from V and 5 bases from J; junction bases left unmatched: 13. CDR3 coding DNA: TGTGCCAGCAGCTTAATTCGAGGGAGGACAGGAAAGACTGAAGCTTTCTTT. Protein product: CASSLIRGRTGKTEAFF.